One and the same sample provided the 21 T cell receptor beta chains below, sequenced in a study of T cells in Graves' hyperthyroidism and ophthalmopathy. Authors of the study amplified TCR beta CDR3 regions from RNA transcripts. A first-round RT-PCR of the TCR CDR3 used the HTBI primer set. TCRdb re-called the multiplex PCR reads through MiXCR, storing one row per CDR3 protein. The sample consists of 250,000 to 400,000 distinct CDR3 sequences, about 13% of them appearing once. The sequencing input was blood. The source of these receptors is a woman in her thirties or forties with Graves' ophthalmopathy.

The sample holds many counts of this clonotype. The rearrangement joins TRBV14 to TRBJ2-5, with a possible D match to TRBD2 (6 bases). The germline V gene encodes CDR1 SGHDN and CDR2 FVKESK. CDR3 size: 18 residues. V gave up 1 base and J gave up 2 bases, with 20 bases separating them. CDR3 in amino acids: CASSQGLKGGWFQETQYF. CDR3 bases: TGTGCCAGCAGCCAAGGCCTAAAGGGAGGTTGGTTTCAAGAGACCCAGTACTTC.

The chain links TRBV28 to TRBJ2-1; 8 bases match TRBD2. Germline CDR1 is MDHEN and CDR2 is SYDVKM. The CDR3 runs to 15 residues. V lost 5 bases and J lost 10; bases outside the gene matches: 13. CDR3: CASSPLAGRAEEQFF. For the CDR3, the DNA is TGTGCCAGCAGTCCCCTAGCCGGGAGGGCCGAGGAGCAGTTCTTC.

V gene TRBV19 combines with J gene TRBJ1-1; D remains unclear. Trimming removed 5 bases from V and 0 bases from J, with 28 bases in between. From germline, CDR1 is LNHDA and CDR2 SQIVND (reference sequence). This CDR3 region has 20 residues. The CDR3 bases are TGTGCCAGTAGTTCTACCACTGCTGGCGACGGAACTACGATGAACACTGAAGCTTTCTTT. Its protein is CASSSTTAGDGTTMNTEAFF.

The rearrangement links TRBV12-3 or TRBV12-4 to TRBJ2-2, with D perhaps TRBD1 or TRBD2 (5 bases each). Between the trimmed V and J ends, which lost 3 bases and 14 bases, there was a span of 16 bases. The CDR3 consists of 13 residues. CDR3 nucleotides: TGTGCCAGCAGTTTTTCTGAACCCGGGACCCTGTTTTTT. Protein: CASSFSEPGTLFF.

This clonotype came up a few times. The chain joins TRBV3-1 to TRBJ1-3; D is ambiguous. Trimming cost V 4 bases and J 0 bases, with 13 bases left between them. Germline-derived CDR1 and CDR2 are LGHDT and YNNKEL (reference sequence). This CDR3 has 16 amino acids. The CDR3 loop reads CASSLQARRSGNTIYF. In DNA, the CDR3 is TGTGCCAGCAGCCTACAAGCCCGCCGCTCTGGAAACACCATATATTTT.

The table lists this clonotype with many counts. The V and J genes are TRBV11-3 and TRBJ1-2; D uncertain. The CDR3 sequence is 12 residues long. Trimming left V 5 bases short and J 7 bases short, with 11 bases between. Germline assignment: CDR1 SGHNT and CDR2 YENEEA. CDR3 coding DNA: TGTGCCAGCAGCGCGGACCTGGCTGGCTACACCTTC. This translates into CASSADLAGYTF.

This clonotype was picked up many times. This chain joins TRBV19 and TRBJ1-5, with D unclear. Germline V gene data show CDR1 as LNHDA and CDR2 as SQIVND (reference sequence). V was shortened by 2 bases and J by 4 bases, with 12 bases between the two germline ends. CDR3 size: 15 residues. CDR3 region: CASSITPTGNQPQHF. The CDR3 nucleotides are TGTGCCAGTAGTATAACGCCCACGGGTAATCAGCCCCAGCATTTT. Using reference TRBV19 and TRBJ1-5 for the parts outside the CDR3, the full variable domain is DGGITQSPKYLFRKEGQNVTLSCEQNLNHDAMYWYRQDPGQGLRLIYYSQIVNDFQKGDIAEGYSVSREKKESFPLTVTSAQKNPTAFYLCASSITPTGNQPQHFGDGTRLSIL.

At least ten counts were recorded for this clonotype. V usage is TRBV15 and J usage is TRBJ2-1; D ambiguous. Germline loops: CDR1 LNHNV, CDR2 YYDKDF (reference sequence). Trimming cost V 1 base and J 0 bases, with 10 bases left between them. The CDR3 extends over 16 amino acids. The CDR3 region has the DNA TGTGCCACCAGCAGAGGACGGATGGGCTCCTACAATGAGCAGTTCTTC. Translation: CATSRGRMGSYNEQFF.

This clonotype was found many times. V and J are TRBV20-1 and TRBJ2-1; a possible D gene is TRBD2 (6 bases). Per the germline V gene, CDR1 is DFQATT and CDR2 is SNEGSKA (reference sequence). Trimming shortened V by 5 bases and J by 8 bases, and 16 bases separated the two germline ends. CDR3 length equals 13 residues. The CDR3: CSADRTSNYEQFF. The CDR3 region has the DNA TGCAGTGCTGACCGAACTAGCAACTATGAGCAGTTCTTC.

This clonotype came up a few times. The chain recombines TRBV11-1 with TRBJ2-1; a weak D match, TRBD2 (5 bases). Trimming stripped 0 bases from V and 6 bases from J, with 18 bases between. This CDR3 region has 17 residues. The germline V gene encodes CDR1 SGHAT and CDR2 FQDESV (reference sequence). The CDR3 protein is CASSLAGTLVGVNEQFF. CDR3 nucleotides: TGTGCCAGCAGCTTAGCGGGCACACTAGTTGGGGTCAATGAGCAGTTCTTC.

The CDR3 sequence is CSAIPGLAGGSSYNEQFF. The CDR3 DNA reads as TGCAGTGCTATCCCGGGACTAGCGGGGGGCTCCTCCTACAATGAGCAGTTCTTC. This rearrangement joins TRBV20-1 to TRBJ2-1, with 15 bases aligning to TRBD2. The CDR3 loop spans 18 amino acids. Per the germline V gene, CDR1 is DFQATT and CDR2 is SNEGSKA (reference sequence). Trimming cost V 4 bases and J 0 bases; bases outside gene matches: 7.

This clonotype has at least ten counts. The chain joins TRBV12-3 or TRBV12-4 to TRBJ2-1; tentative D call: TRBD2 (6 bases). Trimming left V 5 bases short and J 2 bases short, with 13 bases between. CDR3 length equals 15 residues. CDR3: CASSKVAVPYNEQFF. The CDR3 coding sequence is TGTGCCAGCAGTAAAGTAGCGGTTCCCTACAATGAGCAGTTCTTC.

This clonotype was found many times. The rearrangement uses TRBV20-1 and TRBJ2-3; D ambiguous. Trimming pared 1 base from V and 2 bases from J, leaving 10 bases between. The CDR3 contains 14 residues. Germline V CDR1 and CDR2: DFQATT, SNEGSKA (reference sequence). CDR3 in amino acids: CSARVGFTTDTQYF. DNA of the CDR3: TGCAGTGCTAGAGTGGGCTTTACCACAGATACGCAGTATTTT.

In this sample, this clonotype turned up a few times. CDR3 nucleotide sequence: TGTGCCTGGGACAGGACGAACACTGAAGCTTTCTTT. Amino acids: CAWDRTNTEAFF. The rearrangement uses TRBV30 and TRBJ1-1; maybe TRBD1 (6 bases). Trimming cost V 5 bases and J 1 base, with 8 bases left between them. Looked up from germline, CDR1 is GTSNPN and CDR2 is SVGIG (reference sequence). CDR3 length: 12 residues.

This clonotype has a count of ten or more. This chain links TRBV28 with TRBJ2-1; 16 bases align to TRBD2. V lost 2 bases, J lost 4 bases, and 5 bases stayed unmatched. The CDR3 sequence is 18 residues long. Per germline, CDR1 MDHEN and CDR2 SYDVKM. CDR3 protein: CASSLLGLAGGRYNEQFF. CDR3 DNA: TGTGCCAGCAGTTTACTGGGACTAGCGGGAGGGAGATACAATGAGCAGTTCTTC.

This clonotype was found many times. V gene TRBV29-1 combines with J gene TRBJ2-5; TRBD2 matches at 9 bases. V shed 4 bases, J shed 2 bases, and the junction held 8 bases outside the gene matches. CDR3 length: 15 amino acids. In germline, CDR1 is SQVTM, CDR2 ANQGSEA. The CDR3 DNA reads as TGCAGCGTTGGTCTAGCGGGACGGGTTCAAGAGACCCAGTACTTC. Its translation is CSVGLAGRVQETQYF.

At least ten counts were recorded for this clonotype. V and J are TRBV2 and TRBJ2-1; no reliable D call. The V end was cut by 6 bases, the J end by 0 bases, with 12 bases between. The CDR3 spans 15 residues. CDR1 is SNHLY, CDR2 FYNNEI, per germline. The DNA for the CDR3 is TGTGCCAGCAGAGCGACGGCGAGCTCCTACAATGAGCAGTTCTTC. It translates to CASRATASSYNEQFF.

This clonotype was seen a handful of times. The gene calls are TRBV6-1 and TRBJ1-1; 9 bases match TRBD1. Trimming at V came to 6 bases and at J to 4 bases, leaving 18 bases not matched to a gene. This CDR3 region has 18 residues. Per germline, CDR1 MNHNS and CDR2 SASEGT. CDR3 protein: CASSSQPGQGTRGTEAFF. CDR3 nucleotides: TGTGCCAGCAGCTCCCAACCGGGACAGGGAACGCGGGGCACTGAAGCTTTCTTT.

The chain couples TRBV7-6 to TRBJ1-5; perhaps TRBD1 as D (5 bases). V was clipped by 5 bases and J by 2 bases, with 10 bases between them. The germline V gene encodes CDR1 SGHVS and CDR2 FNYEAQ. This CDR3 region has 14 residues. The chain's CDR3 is CASSPGSGNQPQHF. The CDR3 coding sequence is TGTGCCAGCAGCCCAGGGTCCGGCAATCAGCCCCAGCATTTT.

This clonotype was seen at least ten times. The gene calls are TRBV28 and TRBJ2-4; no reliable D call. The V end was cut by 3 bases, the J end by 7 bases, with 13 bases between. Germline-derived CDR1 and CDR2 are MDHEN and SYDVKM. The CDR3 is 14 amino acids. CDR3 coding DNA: TGTGCCAGCAGTTTCTTAGATATCTATAACATTCAGTACTTC. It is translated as CASSFLDIYNIQYF.

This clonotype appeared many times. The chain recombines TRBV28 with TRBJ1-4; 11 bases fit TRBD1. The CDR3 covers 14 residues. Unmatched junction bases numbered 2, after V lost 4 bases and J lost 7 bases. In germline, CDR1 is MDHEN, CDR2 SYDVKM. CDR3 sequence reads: CASSWTGGGEKLFF. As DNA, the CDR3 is TGTGCCAGCAGTTGGACAGGGGGCGGTGAAAAACTGTTTTTT.